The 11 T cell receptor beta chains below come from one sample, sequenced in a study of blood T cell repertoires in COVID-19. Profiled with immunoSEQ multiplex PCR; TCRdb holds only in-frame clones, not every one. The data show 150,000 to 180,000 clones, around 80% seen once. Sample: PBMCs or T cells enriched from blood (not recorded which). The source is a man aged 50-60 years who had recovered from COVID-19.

CDR3: CASSISRSRSTDTQYF. CDR3 DNA: TGTGCCAGTAGTATATCGCGGTCCCGCTCCACAGATACGCAGTATTTT. The chain couples TRBV19 to TRBJ2-3; no clear D. The CDR3 is 16 residues long. V was shortened by 2 bases and J by 2 bases, with 14 bases between the two germline ends. In germline, CDR1 is LNHDA, CDR2 SQIVND (reference sequence).

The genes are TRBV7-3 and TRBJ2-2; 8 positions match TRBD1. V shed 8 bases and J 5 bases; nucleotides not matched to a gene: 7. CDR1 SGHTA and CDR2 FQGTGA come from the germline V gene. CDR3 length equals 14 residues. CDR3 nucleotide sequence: TGTGCCAGCGGAAGGACAGGGACGACCGGGGAGCTGTTTTTT. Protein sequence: CASGRTGTTGELFF.

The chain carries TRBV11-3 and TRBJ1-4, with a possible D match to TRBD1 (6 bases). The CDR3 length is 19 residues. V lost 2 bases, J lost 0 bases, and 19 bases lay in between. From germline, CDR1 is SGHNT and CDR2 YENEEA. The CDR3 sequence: CASSLNKQGEVSTNEKLFF. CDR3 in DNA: TGTGCCAGCAGCTTAAACAAACAGGGAGAGGTTTCAACTAATGAAAAACTGTTTTTT.

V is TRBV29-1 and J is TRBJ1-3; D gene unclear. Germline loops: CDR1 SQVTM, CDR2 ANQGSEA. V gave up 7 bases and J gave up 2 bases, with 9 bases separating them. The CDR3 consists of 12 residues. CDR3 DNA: TGCAGCGGGAGTTGGCCTGGAAACACCATATATTTT. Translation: CSGSWPGNTIYF.

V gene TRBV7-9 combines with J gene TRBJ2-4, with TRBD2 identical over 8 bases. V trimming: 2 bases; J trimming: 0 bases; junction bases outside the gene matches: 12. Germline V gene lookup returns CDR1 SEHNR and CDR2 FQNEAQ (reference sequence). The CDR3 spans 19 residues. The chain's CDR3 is CASSLFSWREELAKNIQYF. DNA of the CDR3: TGTGCCAGCAGCTTATTTTCTTGGCGGGAGGAACTAGCCAAAAACATTCAGTACTTC.

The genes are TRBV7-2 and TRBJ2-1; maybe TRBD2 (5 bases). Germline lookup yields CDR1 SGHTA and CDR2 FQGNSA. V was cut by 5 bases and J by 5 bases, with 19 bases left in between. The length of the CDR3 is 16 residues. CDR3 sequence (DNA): TGTGCCAGCAGCCGCCAATGGCTGGGAGAGGACAATGAGCAGTTCTTC. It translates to CASSRQWLGEDNEQFF.

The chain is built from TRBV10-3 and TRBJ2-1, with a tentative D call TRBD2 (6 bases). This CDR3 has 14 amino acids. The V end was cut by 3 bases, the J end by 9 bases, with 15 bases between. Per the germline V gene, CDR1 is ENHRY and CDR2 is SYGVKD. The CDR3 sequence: CAISDLRGTSEQFF. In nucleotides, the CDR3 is TGTGCCATCAGTGATTTGCGGGGAACCTCTGAGCAGTTCTTC.

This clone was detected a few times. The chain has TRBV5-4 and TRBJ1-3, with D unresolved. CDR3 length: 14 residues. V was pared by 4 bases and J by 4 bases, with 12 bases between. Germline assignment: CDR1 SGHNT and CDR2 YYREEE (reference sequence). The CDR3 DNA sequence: TGTGCCAGCAGCCAGGAGGTTGGGGGAAACACCATATATTTT. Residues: CASSQEVGGNTIYF.

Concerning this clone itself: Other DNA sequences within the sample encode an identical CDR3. CDR3 nucleotides: TGTGCCAGCAGCCCAGGGGGCGCGGGGAACACTGAAGCTTTCTTT. Its protein product is CASSPGGAGNTEAFF. The rearrangement links TRBV7-9 to TRBJ1-1; TRBD1 aligns across 8 bases. V was pared by 5 bases and J by 1 base, with 6 bases of the junction left unmatched. Germline loops: CDR1 SEHNR, CDR2 FQNEAQ (reference sequence). This CDR3 has 15 amino acids.

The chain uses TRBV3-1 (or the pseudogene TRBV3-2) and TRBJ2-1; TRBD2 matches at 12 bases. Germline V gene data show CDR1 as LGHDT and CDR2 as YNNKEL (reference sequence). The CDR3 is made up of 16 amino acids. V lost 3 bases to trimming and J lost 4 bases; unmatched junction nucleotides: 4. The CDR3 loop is CASSHQTSGGYNEQFF. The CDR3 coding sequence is TGTGCCAGCAGCCACCAGACTAGCGGGGGATACAATGAGCAGTTCTTC.

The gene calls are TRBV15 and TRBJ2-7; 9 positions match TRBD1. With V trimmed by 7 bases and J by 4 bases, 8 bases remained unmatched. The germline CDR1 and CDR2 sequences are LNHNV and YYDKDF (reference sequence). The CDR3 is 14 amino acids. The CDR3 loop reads CATTPGDRVYEQYF. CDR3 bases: TGTGCCACCACCCCCGGGGACAGGGTGTACGAGCAGTACTTC.